One and the same sample provided the 5 T cell receptor beta chains below, sequenced in a study of T-cell memory formation after mild COVID-19 (dated by TCRdb to 2020 to 2022). Receptor libraries were prepared by 5' RACE. Instrument used: Illumina NovaSeq 6000. The raw public reads went through TCRdb reprocessing: fastp at Q25, MiXCR clone calling, in-frame beta chains kept. Entries that share a CDR3 protein sequence are merged under the most common genes and DNA. This sample gives a few hundred thousand distinct CDR3 sequences in total; less than 25% of them show up just once. The leading ten clones occupy roughly a fifth of the sample. Sequencing was done on a sample of PBMCs or a T cell subset sorted from them (not recorded which). These receptors originate from a man between 18 and 35 years old who had mild COVID-19 (a few samples of this study predate the infection). The sample titles of this study are shuffled in the database, so cell type and time point are left out; the donor was told from shared clones.

The rearrangement links TRBV29-1 to TRBJ2-5, with D perhaps matching TRBD1 (6 bases). From germline, CDR1 is SQVTM and CDR2 ANQGSEA. The V end lost 3 bases, the J end lost 1 base, and 15 bases lay between the germline ends. CDR3 length equals 15 residues. This CDR3 is CSVDWERDTQETQYF. The CDR3 bases are TGCAGCGTTGACTGGGAACGGGACACCCAAGAGACCCAGTACTTC.

This clonotype was detected ten times or more. The rearrangement joins TRBV11-3 to TRBJ2-1; D ambiguous. Trimming shortened V by 6 bases and J by 8 bases, and 11 bases separated the two germline ends. This CDR3 contains 12 residues. In germline, CDR1 is SGHNT, CDR2 YENEEA. CDR3 nucleotides: TGTGCCAGCAGTCCCACGGGCCATGAGCAGTTCTTC. Translation gives CASSPTGHEQFF.

This clonotype was recorded a few times. The rearrangement joins TRBV20-1 to TRBJ2-3; D unclear. Trimming took off 3 bases at V and 2 bases at J, with 6 bases between the two ends. Germline CDR1 is DFQATT and CDR2 is SNEGSKA (reference sequence). This CDR3 region has 12 residues. The CDR3 sequence: CSARDHTDTQYF. In nucleotides, the CDR3 is TGCAGTGCTAGGGACCACACAGATACGCAGTATTTT.

The chain links TRBV5-1 to TRBJ1-4, with 9 bases that match TRBD1. This CDR3 spans 14 amino acids. The V segment lost 3 bases and the J segment 7 bases; nucleotides outside the gene matches: 4. Germline V gives CDR1 SGHRS, CDR2 YFSETQ. CDR3 loop: CASSSGQGTEKLFF. The CDR3 DNA reads as TGCGCCAGCAGCTCGGGACAGGGTACTGAAAAACTGTTTTTT.

This clonotype was detected only a few times. The chain links TRBV10-3 to TRBJ2-3; the match to TRBD2 covers 13 bases. CDR3 length: 15 amino acids. Germline values: CDR1 ENHRY, CDR2 SYGVKD. Trimming removed 6 bases from V and 6 bases from J; junction bases left unmatched: 6. The CDR3 sequence is CAIRAGTSGDDTQYF. For the CDR3, the DNA is TGTGCCATCAGGGCCGGGACTAGCGGGGACGATACGCAGTATTTT.